This paragraph reports one TCR beta chain. The data are from a study of Ad26.COV2.S vaccination and SARS-CoV-2 variants. Study-wide context: Once or twice, 56 days apart, Ad26.COV2.S was delivered intramuscularly.

The length of the CDR3 is 16 residues. Germline CDR1 reads MDHEN; CDR2 reads SYDVKM. The ends lost 5 bases at V and 6 bases at J; junction bases unmatched: 15. Stated treatment: some 20 received Ad26.COV2.S at low or high dose, single or two shots; about five received placebo; per-sample allocation not given. Specimens were obtained on day 63 following the first vaccine or placebo injection. Ad26 vector vaccine expressed Wuhan-strain SARS-CoV-2 spike. Using immunoSEQ multiplex PCR, the repertoire was profiled, and TCRdb retains in-frame clones only, with some absent. The table records 350,000 to 500,000 clones, 80% to 95% of them present only once.

The clonotype was recovered from a person between 18 and 59 years old who received the Ad26.COV2.S COVID-19 vaccine or a placebo. V usage is TRBV28 and J usage is TRBJ1-1; 7 nucleotides match TRBD1. This specimen consisted of peripheral blood, obtained in a trial of Ad26.COV2.S vaccine versus placebo. CDR3 sequence: CASSGKGARLKAEAFF. CDR3 DNA: TGTGCCAGCAGTGGCAAGGGGGCGCGGTTGAAGGCTGAAGCTTTCTTT.